This T cell receptor (beta chain) was profiled in a study of blood T cell repertoires in COVID-19. Study details: PBMCs, B-cell-depleted T cells, or T cells provided the cDNA or gDNA that made up the material.

This clone occurred a few times. Study members were between about 18 and 95 years old and lived in 24 US regions. Researchers sorted participants into cohorts using their self-reported clinical history. Per the original methods: Estimates of nucleated cell counts were drawn from the amplification of reference gene primers. Clones were sequenced by immunoSEQ multiplex PCR, and TCRdb holds only the in-frame ones, with some missing. For V, J and clone size, that table is used; D and trimming come from the DNA. The sample consists of 150,000 to 200,000 clones, roughly 87% of them appearing once. Germline-derived CDR1 and CDR2 are LNHDA and SQIVND (reference sequence). The V and J ends lost 10 bases and 7 bases respectively, with 11 bases between them. The CDR3 is 12 amino acids.

The TCR comes from a human donor with acute COVID-19. The donor label of this sample is uncertain. This chain links TRBV19 with TRBJ1-6; D possibly corresponds to TRBD1 (6 bases). The sequenced sample was PBMCs or T cells enriched from blood (not recorded which). The CDR3, as DNA: TGTGCCACCAGACAGGACAATTCACCCCTCCACTTT. It is translated as CATRQDNSPLHF.